The 17 T cell receptor beta chains reported below all come from one sample, sequenced in a study of T cell repertoires in cytomegalovirus infection (dated by TCRdb to about 2019). Sequencing relied on an Illumina HiSeq 1500. TCRdb's own reprocessing of the public reads used fastp at Q25 and MiXCR and kept productive beta chains. Duplicate CDR3 protein sequences are folded into a single record with the most common DNA and genes. Here the sample has about 700,000 distinct CDR3 sequences; around 35% occur a single time. In total, the top ten clones hold roughly 20% of the sample. What these receptors recognize is not known. The sample's treatment or condition label, in plain terms: in vitro stimulation with specific CMV peptide epitopes to enrich CMV-specific T cells. The sequenced sample was cultured PBMCs, obtained from culture after CMV antigen stimulation. These receptors originate from a human donor in good health (CMV status not recorded). Some clones in this sample may be carry-over from other donors' samples.

This clonotype was observed a handful of times. The V and J genes are TRBV12-5 and TRBJ2-1; TRBD1 aligns across 10 bases. Per germline, CDR1 LGHNT and CDR2 FRNRAP. The CDR3 is made up of 16 amino acids. V was clipped by 1 base and J by 7 bases; unmatched bases: 7. The CDR3 reads CASGLAGQGGLNEQFF. The CDR3 region has the DNA TGTGCTAGTGGTTTGGCCGGACAGGGGGGATTGAATGAGCAGTTCTTC.

The rearrangement links TRBV18 to TRBJ2-5; no reliable D call. Germline lookup yields CDR1 KGHSH and CDR2 LQKENI. The CDR3 is 14 residues long. V lost 5 bases and J lost 9, with 19 bases in between. CDR3 bases: TGTGCCAGCTCAACCACCGGACGCACCGTGTCCCAGTACTTC. Translation gives CASSTTGRTVSQYF.

About this clonotype: A much larger clone is a single base away; this may be a read error. V and J are TRBV7-2 and TRBJ1-1; D unresolved. Trimming shortened V by 6 bases and J by 5 bases, and 13 bases separated the two germline ends. Germline CDR1 reads SGHTA; CDR2 reads FQGNSA. This CDR3 comprises 13 residues. DNA for the CDR3: TGTGCCAGCAGTCCCGTGGTGGCGACTGAAGCTTTCTTT. Translation gives CASSPVVATEAFF.

This clonotype turned up a few times. The chain links TRBV12-3 or TRBV12-4 to TRBJ2-2; maybe TRBD1 (8 bases). This CDR3 spans 15 amino acids. Trimming shortened V by 5 bases and J by 7 bases, and 17 bases separated the two germline ends. The CDR3 bases are TGTGCCAGCAGTCTACGACAGGGGAGGGGCGGGGAGCTGTTTTTT. Encoded protein: CASSLRQGRGGELFF.

The sample holds many counts of this clonotype. The chain couples TRBV12-3 or TRBV12-4 to TRBJ2-7; 7 bases are shared with TRBD2. V dropped 2 bases and J dropped 0; count of bases not matched to a gene: 4. The CDR3 length is 15 residues. In DNA form, the CDR3 reads TGTGCCAGCAGTTTACTCCCGGGAGGCTCCTACGAGCAGTACTTC. Translation gives CASSLLPGGSYEQYF.

The chain links TRBV2 to TRBJ2-1; D not certain. Per germline, CDR1 SNHLY and CDR2 FYNNEI. CDR3 length equals 15 residues. V was cut by 3 bases and J by 3 bases, with 12 bases left in between. The CDR3 region is CASSDVTPVYNEQFF. CDR3 DNA: TGTGCCAGCAGTGACGTGACTCCTGTCTACAATGAGCAGTTCTTC.

Only a few counts were recorded for this clonotype. CDR3 sequence: CASGGDSGGTDTQYF. As DNA, the CDR3 is TGTGCCAGCGGGGGGGACAGCGGGGGCACAGATACGCAGTATTTT. The rearrangement uses TRBV7-2 and TRBJ2-3; the D gene could be TRBD1 or TRBD2 (7 bases each). The germline gives CDR1 SGHTA, CDR2 FQGNSA. The CDR3 has 15 amino acids. V gave up 8 bases and J gave up 1 base, with 16 bases separating them.

This clonotype occurred a few times. The genes are TRBV6-2 or TRBV6-3 and TRBJ1-1; possible D gene TRBD1, 5 bases. Trimming shortened V by 8 bases and J by 5 bases, and 9 bases separated the two germline ends. The CDR3 has 11 amino acids. The germline CDR1 and CDR2 sequences are MNHEY and SVGEGT. The DNA of the CDR3 is TGTGCCAGCGCCAGACAGACTGAAGCTTTCTTT. Residues: CASARQTEAFF.

This clonotype showed up just once. This chain links TRBV12-3 or TRBV12-4 with TRBJ2-1, with 8 bases aligning to TRBD2. The CDR3 loop spans 14 amino acids. V was clipped by 6 bases and J by 8 bases; unmatched bases: 9. The CDR3 protein is CASSSGGPGYEQFF. As DNA, the CDR3 is TGTGCCAGCAGCAGCGGGGGCCCGGGATATGAGCAGTTCTTC.

The chain carries TRBV6-2 or TRBV6-3 and TRBJ1-1; 8 nucleotides align to TRBD1. CDR3 length: 15 amino acids. The V segment lost 2 bases and the J segment 3 bases; nucleotides outside the gene matches: 5. Germline lookup yields CDR1 MNHEY and CDR2 SVGEGT. CDR3 DNA: TGTGCCAGCAGTTACGCAACAGGGGGGGACACTGAAGCTTTCTTT. This sequence encodes CASSYATGGDTEAFF.

This sequence joins TRBV20-1 and TRBJ1-2; a possible D gene is TRBD1 (5 bases). Germline CDR1 reads DFQATT; CDR2 reads SNEGSKA (reference sequence). V was cut by 3 bases and J by 6 bases, with 11 bases left in between. The CDR3 loop spans 12 amino acids. In DNA form, the CDR3 reads TGCAGTGCTAGTCCATTCAGGGATGGCTACACCTTC. It codes for CSASPFRDGYTF.

This clonotype has only a few counts. The rearrangement joins TRBV7-2 to TRBJ2-7, with D possibly TRBD1 on 6 matching bases. Germline V gene sequence: CDR1 SGHTA, CDR2 FQGNSA. The CDR3 covers 13 residues. V was clipped by 5 bases and J by 4 bases, with 12 bases between them. CDR3 sequence reads: CASSNERGYEQYF. In DNA form, the CDR3 reads TGTGCCAGCAGCAATGAAAGGGGGTACGAGCAGTACTTC.

This clonotype has at least ten counts. V gene TRBV7-2 combines with J gene TRBJ2-6; no reliable D call. Germline CDR1 SGHTA, CDR2 FQGNSA. Trimming removed 1 base from V and 3 bases from J, with 7 bases in between. The CDR3 has 15 amino acids. CDR3 sequence reads: CASSLGGFGANVLTF. CDR3 bases: TGTGCCAGCAGCTTAGGAGGATTTGGGGCCAACGTCCTGACTTTC.

This chain uses TRBV14 with TRBJ2-7; TRBD2 might be the D (6 bases). CDR3 length: 14 amino acids. V shed 1 base and J shed 6 bases, with 13 bases lying between them. Germline V gene sequence: CDR1 SGHDN, CDR2 FVKESK. CDR3 DNA: TGTGCCAGCAGCCAAGGAGGAGGGGTTGGCGAGCAGTACTTC. Translation: CASSQGGGVGEQYF.

In its sample, this clonotype was seen many times. The chain uses TRBV7-2 and TRBJ2-7, with D unclear. This CDR3 is built from 14 residues. Between the trimmed V and J ends, which lost 0 bases and 3 bases, there was a span of 9 bases. Per the germline V gene, CDR1 is SGHTA and CDR2 is FQGNSA. The CDR3 reads CASSLARQDYEQYF. The DNA for the CDR3 is TGTGCCAGCAGCTTAGCCCGTCAAGACTACGAGCAGTACTTC.

This clonotype showed up just a few times. The chain has TRBV11-2 and TRBJ1-2; the D is unclear. CDR1 is SGHAT and CDR2 is FQNNGV in the germline V gene. The V and J ends lost 5 bases and 2 bases respectively, with 12 bases between them. The CDR3 is made up of 14 amino acids. CDR3 residues: CASSHGRSNYGYTF. CDR3 in DNA: TGTGCCAGCAGCCACGGACGGAGCAACTATGGCTACACCTTC.

The sample holds a few counts of this clonotype. The chain is built from TRBV5-1 and TRBJ1-1, with 12 bases lining up with TRBD1. V trimming: 4 bases; J trimming: 0 bases; junction bases outside the gene matches: 4. The germline V gene encodes CDR1 SGHRS and CDR2 YFSETQ. The CDR3 totals 16 residues. The CDR3 DNA reads as TGCGCCAGCAGCCGGGGACAGGGGGCTATGAACACTGAAGCTTTCTTT. It encodes CASSRGQGAMNTEAFF.